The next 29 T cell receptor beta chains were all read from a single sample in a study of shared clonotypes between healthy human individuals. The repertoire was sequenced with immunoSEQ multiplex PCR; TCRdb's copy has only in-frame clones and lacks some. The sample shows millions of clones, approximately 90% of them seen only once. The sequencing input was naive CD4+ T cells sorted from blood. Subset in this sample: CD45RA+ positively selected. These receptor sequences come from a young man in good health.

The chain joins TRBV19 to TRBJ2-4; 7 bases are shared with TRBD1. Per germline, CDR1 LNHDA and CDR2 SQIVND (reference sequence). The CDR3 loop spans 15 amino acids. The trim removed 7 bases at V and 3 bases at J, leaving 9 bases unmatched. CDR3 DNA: TGTGCCAGTACCATGGGACAGCTCAACAAAAACATTCAGTACTTC. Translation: CASTMGQLNKNIQYF.

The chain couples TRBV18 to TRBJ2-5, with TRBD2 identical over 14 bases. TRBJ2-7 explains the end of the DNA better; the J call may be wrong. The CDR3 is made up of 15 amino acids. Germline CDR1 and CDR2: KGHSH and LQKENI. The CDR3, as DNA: TGTGCCAGCTCCCGGACTAGCGGGGGGCCGTACGAGCAGTACTTC. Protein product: CASSRTSGGPYEQYF.

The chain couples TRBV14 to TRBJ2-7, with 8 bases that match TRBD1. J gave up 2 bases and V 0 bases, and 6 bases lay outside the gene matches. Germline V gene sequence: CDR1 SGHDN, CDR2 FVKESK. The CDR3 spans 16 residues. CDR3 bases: TGTGCCAGCAGCCAAGATCTTGACAGGGGACCCTACGAGCAGTACTTC. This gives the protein CASSQDLDRGPYEQYF.

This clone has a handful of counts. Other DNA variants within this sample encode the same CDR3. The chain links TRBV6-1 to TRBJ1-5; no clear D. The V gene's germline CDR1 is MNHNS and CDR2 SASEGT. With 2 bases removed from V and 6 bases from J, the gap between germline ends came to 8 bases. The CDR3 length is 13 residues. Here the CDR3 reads CASSERGGQPQHF. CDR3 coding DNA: TGTGCCAGCAGTGAACGGGGAGGTCAGCCCCAGCATTTT.

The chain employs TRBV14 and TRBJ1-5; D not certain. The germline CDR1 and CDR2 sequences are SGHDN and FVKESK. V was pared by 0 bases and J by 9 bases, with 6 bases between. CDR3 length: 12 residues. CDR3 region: CASSQDAGPQHF. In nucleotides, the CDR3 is TGTGCCAGCAGCCAAGACGCAGGGCCCCAGCATTTT.

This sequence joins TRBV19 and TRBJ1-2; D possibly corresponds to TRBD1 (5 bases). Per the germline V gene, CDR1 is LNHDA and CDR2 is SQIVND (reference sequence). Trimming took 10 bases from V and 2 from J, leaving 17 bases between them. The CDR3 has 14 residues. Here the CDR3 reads CAISRDGGNYGYTF. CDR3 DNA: TGTGCCATCAGCCGGGACGGCGGAAACTATGGCTACACCTTC.

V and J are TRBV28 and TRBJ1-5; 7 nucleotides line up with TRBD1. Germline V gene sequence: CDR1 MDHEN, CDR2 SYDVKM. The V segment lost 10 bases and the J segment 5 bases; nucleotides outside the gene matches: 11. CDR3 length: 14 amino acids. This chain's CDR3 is CAIRSRDSYQPQHF. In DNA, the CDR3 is TGTGCCATTCGGAGCCGGGACAGCTATCAGCCCCAGCATTTT.

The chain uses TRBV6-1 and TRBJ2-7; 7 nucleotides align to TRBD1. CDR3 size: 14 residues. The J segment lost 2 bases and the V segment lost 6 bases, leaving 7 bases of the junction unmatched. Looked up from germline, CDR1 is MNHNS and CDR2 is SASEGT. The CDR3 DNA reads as TGTGCCAGCAGACCGGCCAGGGGGACCTACGAGCAGTACTTC. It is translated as CASRPARGTYEQYF.

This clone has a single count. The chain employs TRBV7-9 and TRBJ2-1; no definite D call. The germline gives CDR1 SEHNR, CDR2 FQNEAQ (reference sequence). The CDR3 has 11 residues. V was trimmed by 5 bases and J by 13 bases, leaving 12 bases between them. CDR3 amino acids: CASSPGLSQFF. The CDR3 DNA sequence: TGTGCCAGCAGCCCCGGCCTCTCTCAGTTCTTC.

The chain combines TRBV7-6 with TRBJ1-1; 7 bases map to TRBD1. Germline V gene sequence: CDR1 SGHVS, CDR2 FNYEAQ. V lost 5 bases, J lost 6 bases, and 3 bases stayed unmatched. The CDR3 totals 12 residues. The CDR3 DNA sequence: TGTGCCAGCAGCCAGGGGGGGTCTGAAGCTTTCTTT. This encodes CASSQGGSEAFF.

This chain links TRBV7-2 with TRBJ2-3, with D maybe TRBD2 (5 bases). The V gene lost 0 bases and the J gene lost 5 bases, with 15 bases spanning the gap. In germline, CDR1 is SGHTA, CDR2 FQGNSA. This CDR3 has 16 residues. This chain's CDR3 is CASSLAGNGNGDTQYF. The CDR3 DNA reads TGTGCCAGCAGCTTAGCCGGGAACGGGAACGGAGATACGCAGTATTTT.

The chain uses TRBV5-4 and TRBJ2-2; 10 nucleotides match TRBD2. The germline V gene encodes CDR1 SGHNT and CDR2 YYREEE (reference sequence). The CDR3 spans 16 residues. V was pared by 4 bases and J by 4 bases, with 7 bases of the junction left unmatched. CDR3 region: CASSALAGAGTGELFF. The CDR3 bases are TGTGCCAGCAGCGCGCTAGCGGGAGCGGGCACCGGGGAGCTGTTTTTT.

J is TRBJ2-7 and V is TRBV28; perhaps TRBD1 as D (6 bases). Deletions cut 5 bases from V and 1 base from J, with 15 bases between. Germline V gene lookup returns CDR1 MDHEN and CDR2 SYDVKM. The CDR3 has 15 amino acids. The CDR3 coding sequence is TGTGCCAGCAGTATCTACCGGGACAAGTCCTACGAGCAGTACTTC. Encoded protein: CASSIYRDKSYEQYF.

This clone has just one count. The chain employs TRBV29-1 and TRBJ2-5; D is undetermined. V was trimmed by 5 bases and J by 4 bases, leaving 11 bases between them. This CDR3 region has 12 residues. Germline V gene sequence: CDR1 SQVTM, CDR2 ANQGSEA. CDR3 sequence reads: CSVQLAGETQYF. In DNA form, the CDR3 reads TGCAGCGTTCAGCTCGCCGGAGAGACCCAGTACTTC.

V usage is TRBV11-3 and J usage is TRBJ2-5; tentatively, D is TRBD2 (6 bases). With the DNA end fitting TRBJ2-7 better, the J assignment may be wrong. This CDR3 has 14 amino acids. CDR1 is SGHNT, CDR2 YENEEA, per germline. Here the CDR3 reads CASSLGRGAYEQYF. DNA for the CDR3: TGTGCCAGCAGCTTGGGGCGGGGTGCCTACGAGCAGTACTTC.

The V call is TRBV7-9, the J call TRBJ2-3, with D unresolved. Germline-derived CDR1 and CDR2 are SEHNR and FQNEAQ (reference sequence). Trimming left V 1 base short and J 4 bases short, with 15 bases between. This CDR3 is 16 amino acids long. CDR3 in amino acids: CASSLVLGKGADTQYF. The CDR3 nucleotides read TGTGCCAGCAGCTTAGTTCTAGGGAAAGGTGCAGATACGCAGTATTTT.

DNA of the CDR3: TGCGCCAGCAGCCAAGAAGGCCCCCCGAACACCGGGGAGCTGTTTTTT. Translated: CASSQEGPPNTGELFF. The chain links TRBV4-1 to TRBJ2-2; no firm D call. Trimming pared 0 bases from V and 0 bases from J, leaving 8 bases between. Looked up from germline, CDR1 is MGHRA and CDR2 is YSYEKL. The CDR3 has 16 amino acids.

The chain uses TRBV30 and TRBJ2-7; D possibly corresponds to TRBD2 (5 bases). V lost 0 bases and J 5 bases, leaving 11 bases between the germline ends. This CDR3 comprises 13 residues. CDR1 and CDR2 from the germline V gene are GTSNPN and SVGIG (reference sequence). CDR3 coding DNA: TGTGCCTGGAGTGTAACGGGAAGGCACGAGCAGTACTTC. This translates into CAWSVTGRHEQYF.

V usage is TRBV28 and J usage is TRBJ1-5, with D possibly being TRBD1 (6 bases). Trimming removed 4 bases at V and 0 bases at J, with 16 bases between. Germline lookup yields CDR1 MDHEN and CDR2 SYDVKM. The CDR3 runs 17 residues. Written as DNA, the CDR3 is TGTGCCAGCAGTTCCACGGACAGTCTCTTTAGCAATCAGCCCCAGCATTTT. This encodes CASSSTDSLFSNQPQHF.

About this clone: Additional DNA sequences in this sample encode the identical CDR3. The CDR3 loop reads CASSVDRSSYEQYF. The CDR3 DNA reads as TGTGCCAGCAGTGTGGACAGGAGCTCCTACGAGCAGTACTTC. This rearrangement joins TRBV6-1 to TRBJ2-7; 7 bases align to TRBD1. V gave up 4 bases and J gave up 0 bases; unmatched junction bases: 3. The length of the CDR3 is 14 residues. CDR1 is MNHNS and CDR2 is SASEGT in the germline V gene.

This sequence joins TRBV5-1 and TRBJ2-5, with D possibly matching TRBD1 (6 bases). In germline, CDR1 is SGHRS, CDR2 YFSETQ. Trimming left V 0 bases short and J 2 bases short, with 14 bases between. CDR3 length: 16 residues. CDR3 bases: TGCGCCAGCAGCTTGGCCGGGACATACTCTCAAGAGACCCAGTACTTC. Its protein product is CASSLAGTYSQETQYF.

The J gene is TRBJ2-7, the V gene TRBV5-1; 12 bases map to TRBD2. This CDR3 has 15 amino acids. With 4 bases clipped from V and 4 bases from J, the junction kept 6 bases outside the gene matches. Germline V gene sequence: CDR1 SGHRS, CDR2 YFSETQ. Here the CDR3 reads CASSADTSGGYEQYF. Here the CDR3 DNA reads TGCGCCAGCAGCGCCGACACTAGCGGGGGGTACGAGCAGTACTTC.

CDR3 protein: CASSVEAGEVNTQYF. The CDR3 DNA reads TGTGCCAGCAGCGTAGAAGCGGGAGAGGTAAATACGCAGTATTTT. This chain links TRBV9 with TRBJ2-3; 8 nucleotides match TRBD2. The CDR3 extends over 15 amino acids. Germline V gene sequence: CDR1 SGDLS, CDR2 YYNGEE. The V segment lost 0 bases and the J segment 7 bases; nucleotides outside the gene matches: 7.

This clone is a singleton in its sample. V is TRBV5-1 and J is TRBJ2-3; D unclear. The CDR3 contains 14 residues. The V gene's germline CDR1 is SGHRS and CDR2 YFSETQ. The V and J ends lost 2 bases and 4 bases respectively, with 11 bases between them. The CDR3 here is CASSFQGPPDTQYF. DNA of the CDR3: TGCGCCAGCAGCTTTCAAGGGCCACCAGATACGCAGTATTTT.

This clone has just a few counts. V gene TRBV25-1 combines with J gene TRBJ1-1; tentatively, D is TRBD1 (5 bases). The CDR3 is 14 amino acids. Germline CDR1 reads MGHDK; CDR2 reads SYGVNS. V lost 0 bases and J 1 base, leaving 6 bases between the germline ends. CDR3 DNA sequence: TGTGCCAGCAGTGAATATCAGGGGAACACTGAAGCTTTCTTT. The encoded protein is CASSEYQGNTEAFF.

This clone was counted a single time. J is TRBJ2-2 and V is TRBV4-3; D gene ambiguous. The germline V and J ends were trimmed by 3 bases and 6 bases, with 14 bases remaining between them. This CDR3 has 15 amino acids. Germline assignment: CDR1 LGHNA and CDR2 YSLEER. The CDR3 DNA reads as TGCGCCAGCAGCCACGTCCCGCCTCGCGCCGGGGAGCTGTTTTTT. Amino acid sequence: CASSHVPPRAGELFF.

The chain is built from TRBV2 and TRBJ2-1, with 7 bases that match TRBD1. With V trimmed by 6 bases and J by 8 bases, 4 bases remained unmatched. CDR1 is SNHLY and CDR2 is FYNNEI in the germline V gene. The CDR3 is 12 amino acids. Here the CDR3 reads CASRLGGDEQFF. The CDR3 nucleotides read TGTGCCAGCAGGCTAGGGGGCGATGAGCAGTTCTTC. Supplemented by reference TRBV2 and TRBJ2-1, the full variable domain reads EPEVTQTPSHQVTQMGQEVILRCVPISNHLYFYWYRQILGQKVEFLVSFYNNEISEKSEIFDDQFSVERPDGSNFTLKIRSTKLEDSAMYFCASRLGGDEQFFGPGTRLTVL.

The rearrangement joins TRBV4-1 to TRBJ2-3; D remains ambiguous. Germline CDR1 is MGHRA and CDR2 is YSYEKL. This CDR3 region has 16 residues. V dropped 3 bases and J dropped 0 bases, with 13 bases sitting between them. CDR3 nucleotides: TGCGCCAGCAGCCAGTGGACGAGCTCTAGCACAGATACGCAGTATTTT. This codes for CASSQWTSSSTDTQYF.

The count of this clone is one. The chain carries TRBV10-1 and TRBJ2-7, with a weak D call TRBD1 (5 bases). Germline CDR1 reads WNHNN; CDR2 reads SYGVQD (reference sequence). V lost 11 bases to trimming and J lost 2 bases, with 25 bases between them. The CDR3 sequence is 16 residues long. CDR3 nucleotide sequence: TGCGCCGGGGTGCGACAGTCCGGATGGGATACCTACGAGCAGTACTTC. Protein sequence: CAGVRQSGWDTYEQYF.